This record looks at one TCR beta chain sequence and its context. This entry belongs to a study of T cell changes during pregnancy in multiple sclerosis. The data were produced by immunoSEQ multiplex PCR, yet TCRdb's version contains in-frame clones alone and is incomplete. The repertoire holds tens of thousands of clones, with about 93% as singletons. With 2 bases clipped from V and 2 bases from J, the junction kept 7 bases outside the gene matches. Germline-derived CDR1 and CDR2 are SGHNT and YYREEE (reference sequence). The CDR3 has 15 residues. V usage is TRBV5-4 and J usage is TRBJ2-7; 7 bases line up with TRBD2. The sample was CD4+ T cells from peripheral blood mononuclear cells, taken in the third trimester of pregnancy. The TCR sequence derives from a female donor with multiple sclerosis, enrolled in a pregnancy study. This CDR3 reads CASSLSVTSPYEQYF. CDR3 nucleotides: TGTGCCAGCAGCTTATCGGTGACTAGCCCCTACGAGCAGTACTTC.